This TCR beta chain derives from a study of T cell responses to AZD1222 COVID-19 vaccine. Notes on the study in general: The repertoires were collected only after the peak T cell response.

As to this clone: Its specificity is not known.

The J segment lost 3 bases and the V segment lost 7 bases, leaving 5 bases of the junction unmatched. Germline values: CDR1 SNHLY, CDR2 FYNNEI. The CDR3 extends over 14 amino acids. Here immunoSEQ multiplex PCR was the method, and the copy in TCRdb shows in-frame clones only, minus some. The sample lists about 130,000 clones; about nine tenths were seen once. The TCR comes from an adult in good health. Sample: peripheral blood, taken on day 0 of AZD1222 vaccination. The chain links TRBV2 to TRBJ2-1, with 8 bases identical to TRBD2. For the CDR3, the DNA is TGTGCCAGCAACGGGGGGGCCCTCTACAATGAGCAGTTCTTC. As protein: CASNGGALYNEQFF.